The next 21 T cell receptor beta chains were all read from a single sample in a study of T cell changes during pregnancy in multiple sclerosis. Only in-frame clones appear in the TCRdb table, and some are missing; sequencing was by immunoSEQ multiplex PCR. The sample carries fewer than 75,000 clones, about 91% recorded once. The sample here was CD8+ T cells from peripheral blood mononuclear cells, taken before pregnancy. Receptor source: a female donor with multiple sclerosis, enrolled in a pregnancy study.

Written as DNA, the CDR3 is TGTGCCAGCAGCTCGGGGGGGCTACGAGGATACGAGCAGTACTTC. This translates into CASSSGGLRGYEQYF. The chain recombines TRBV7-9 with TRBJ2-7; 8 bases match TRBD2. In germline, CDR1 is SEHNR, CDR2 FQNEAQ (reference sequence). The trim removed 4 bases at V and 4 bases at J, leaving 9 bases unmatched. The CDR3 is made up of 15 amino acids.

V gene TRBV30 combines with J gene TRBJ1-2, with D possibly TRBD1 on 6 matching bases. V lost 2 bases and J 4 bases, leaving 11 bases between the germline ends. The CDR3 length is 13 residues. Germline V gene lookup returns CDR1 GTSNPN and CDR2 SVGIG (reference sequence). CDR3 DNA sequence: TGTGCCTGGAGTAGTGGGGACACCTATGGCTACACCTTC. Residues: CAWSSGDTYGYTF.

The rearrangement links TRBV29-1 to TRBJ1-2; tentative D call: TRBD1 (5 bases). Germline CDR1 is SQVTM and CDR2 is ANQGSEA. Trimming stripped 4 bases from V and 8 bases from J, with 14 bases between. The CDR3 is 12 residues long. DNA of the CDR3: TGCAGCGTTGTGGAAGGGGCGGGGGGCTACACCTTC. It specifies CSVVEGAGGYTF.

The CDR3 coding sequence is TGTGCCAGCAGTGAAGCGCTTACCAGGGGGGACAGCTACGAGCAGTACTTC. Translation gives CASSEALTRGDSYEQYF. The chain joins TRBV6-1 to TRBJ2-7; D possibly corresponds to TRBD1 (7 bases). V lost 0 bases and J 3 bases, leaving 18 bases between the germline ends. CDR3 size: 17 residues. Germline CDR1 and CDR2: MNHNS and SASEGT.

CDR3 nucleotide sequence: TGTGCCAGCAGCTCCAGACTAGCGGGGGGCGTTGGGGGTTACAATGAGCAGTTCTTC. Translated: CASSSRLAGGVGGYNEQFF. V is TRBV13 and J is TRBJ2-1, with 13 bases that match TRBD2. V lost 4 bases, J lost 4 bases, and 13 bases stayed unmatched. The CDR3 has 19 residues. Germline V gene sequence: CDR1 PRHDT, CDR2 FYEKMQ (reference sequence).

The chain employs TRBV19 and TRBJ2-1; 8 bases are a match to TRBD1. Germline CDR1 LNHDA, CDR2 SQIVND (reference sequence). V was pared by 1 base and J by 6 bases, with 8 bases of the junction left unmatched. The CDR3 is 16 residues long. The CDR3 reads CASSIVGQGVRNEQFF. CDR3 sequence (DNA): TGTGCCAGTAGTATAGTTGGACAGGGTGTCCGCAATGAGCAGTTCTTC.

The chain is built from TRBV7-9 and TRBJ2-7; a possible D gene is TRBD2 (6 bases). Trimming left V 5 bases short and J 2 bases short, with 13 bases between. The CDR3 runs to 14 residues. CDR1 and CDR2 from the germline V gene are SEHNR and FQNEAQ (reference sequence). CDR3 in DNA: TGTGCCAGCAGCCCCCGGGACTCAGCCTACGAGCAGTACTTC. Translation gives CASSPRDSAYEQYF. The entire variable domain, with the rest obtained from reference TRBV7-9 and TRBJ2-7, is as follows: DTGVSQNPRHKITKRGQNVTFRCDPISEHNRLYWYRQTLGQGPEFLTYFQNEAQLEKSRLLSDRFSAERPKGSFSTLEIQRTEQGDSAMYLCASSPRDSAYEQYFGPGTRLTVT.

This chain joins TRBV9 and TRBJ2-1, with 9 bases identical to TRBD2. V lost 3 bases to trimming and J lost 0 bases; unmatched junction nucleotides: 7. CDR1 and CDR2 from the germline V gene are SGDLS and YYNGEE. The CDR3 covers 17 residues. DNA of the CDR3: TGTGCCAGCAGCGACGCCAGCGGGGGGTTCTCCTACAATGAGCAGTTCTTC. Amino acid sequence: CASSDASGGFSYNEQFF.

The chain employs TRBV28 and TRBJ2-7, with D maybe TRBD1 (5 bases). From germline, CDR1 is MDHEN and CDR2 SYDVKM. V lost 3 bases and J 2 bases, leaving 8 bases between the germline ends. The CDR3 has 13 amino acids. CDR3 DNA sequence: TGTGCCAGCAGTTTGCAGGGAACCTACGAGCAGTACTTC. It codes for CASSLQGTYEQYF. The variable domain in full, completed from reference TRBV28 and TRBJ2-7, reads DVKVTQSSRYLVKRTGEKVFLECVQDMDHENMFWYRQDPGLGLRLIYFSYDVKMKEKGDIPEGYSVSREKKERFSLILESASTNQTSMYLCASSLQGTYEQYFGPGTRLTVT.

CDR3 region: CASSEVGDRVGETQYF. The CDR3 region has the DNA TGTGCCAGCAGTGAAGTGGGGGACAGGGTGGGAGAGACCCAGTACTTC. The chain links TRBV6-1 to TRBJ2-5; 9 bases line up with TRBD1. Trimming cost V 1 base and J 4 bases; bases outside gene matches: 7. The CDR3 length is 16 residues. Germline lookup yields CDR1 MNHNS and CDR2 SASEGT.

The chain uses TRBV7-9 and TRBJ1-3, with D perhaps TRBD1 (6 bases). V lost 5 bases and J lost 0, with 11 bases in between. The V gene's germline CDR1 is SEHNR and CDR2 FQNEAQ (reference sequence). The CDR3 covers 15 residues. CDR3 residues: CASSGGDTSGNTIYF. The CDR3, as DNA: TGTGCCAGCAGCGGGGGGGACACCTCTGGAAACACCATATATTTT.

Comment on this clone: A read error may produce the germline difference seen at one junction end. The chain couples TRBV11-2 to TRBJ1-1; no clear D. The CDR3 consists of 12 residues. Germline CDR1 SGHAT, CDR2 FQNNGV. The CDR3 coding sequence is TGTGCCAGCAGCTTAGAGAACAATGAAGCTTTCTTT. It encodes CASSLENNEAFF.

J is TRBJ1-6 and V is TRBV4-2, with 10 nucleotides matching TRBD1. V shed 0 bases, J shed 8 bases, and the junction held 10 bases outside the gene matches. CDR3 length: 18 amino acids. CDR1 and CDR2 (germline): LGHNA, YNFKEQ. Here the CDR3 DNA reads TGTGCCAGCAGCCAAGATCCTTTGGGACAGGGGTTCTATTCACCCCTCCACTTT. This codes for CASSQDPLGQGFYSPLHF.

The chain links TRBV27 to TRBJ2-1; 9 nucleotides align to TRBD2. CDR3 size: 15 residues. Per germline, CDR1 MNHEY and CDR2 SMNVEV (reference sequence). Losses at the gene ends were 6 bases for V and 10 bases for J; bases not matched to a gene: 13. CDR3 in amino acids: CASSLGGGATKEQFF. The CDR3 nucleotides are TGTGCCAGCAGCCTTGGCGGGGGGGCCACCAAGGAGCAGTTCTTC.

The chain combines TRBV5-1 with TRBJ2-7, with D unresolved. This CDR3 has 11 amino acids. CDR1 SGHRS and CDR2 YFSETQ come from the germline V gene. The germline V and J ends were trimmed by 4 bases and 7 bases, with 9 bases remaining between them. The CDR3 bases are TGCGCCAGCAGCGAAGAACAAGAGCAGTACTTC. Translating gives CASSEEQEQYF.

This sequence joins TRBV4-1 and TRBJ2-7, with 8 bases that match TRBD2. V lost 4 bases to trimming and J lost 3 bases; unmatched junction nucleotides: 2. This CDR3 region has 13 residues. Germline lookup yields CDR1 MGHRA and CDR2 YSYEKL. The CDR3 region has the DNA TGCGCCAGCAGCCCGGGGGGGAACTACGAGCAGTACTTC. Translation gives CASSPGGNYEQYF.

The CDR3: CASSYSNTNYGYTF. CDR3 coding DNA: TGTGCCAGCAGTTACTCGAACACTAACTATGGCTACACCTTC. The J gene is TRBJ1-2, the V gene TRBV6-6; D gene uncertain. V was clipped by 0 bases and J by 0 bases, with 5 bases between them. This CDR3 contains 14 residues. CDR1 is MNHNY and CDR2 is SVGAGI in the germline V gene (reference sequence).

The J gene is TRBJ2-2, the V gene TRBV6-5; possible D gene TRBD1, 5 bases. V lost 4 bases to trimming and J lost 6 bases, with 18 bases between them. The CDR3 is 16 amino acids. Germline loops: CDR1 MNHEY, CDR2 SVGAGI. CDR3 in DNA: TGTGCCAGCAGTTCCCCCATGGGGCTCGCAGCCGGGGAGCTGTTTTTT. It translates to CASSSPMGLAAGELFF.

The CDR3: CAPAVQVESYEQYF. CDR3 bases: TGTGCCCCCGCGGTACAGGTGGAATCCTACGAGCAGTACTTC. The genes are TRBV9 and TRBJ2-7; tentatively, D is TRBD1 (5 bases). CDR1 is SGDLS and CDR2 is YYNGEE in the germline V gene. Deletions cut 10 bases from V and 1 base from J, with 18 bases between. This CDR3 has 14 residues.

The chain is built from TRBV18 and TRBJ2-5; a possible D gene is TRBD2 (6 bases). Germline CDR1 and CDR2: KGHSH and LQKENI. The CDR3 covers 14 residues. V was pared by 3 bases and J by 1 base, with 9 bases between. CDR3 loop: CASSPSSAQETQYF. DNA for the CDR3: TGTGCCAGCTCACCCTCTAGCGCCCAAGAGACCCAGTACTTC.

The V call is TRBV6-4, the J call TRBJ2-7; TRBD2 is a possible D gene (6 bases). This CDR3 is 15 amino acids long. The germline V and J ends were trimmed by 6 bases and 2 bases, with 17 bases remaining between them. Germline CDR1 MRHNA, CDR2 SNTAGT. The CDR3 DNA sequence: TGTGCCAGCAGGGCACAAGGGACGGGGGCCTACGAGCAGTACTTC. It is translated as CASRAQGTGAYEQYF.